This TCR beta chain was identified during a study of blood T cell repertoires in COVID-19 (dated by TCRdb to about 2020). In the study overall: Collaborator samples came from the United States, Italy and Spain and covered acute and convalescent phases of COVID-19. The material from the prospective study consisted of cDNA or gDNA derived from T cells, B-cell-depleted T cells, or PBMCs. Subjects who had been exposed to COVID-19, were actively infected with it, or had recovered from it provided the deeply sampled blood TCRbeta repertoires that made up the dataset. The repertoires were released in a freely available public database intended as a resource for research on the immune response to SARS-CoV-2. Samples were obtained from the ongoing ImmuneRACE study (first 160 participants) and from 1,254 subjects provided by 6 global collaborators. The sample metadata nearly always contained a de-identified subject ID, COVID-19 status, age in years and sex. HLA class I and class II types, where available, came from metadata supplied by the sample provider rather than from assay-based typing.

Each collaborating institution followed its own protocols to collect whole blood in K2EDTA tubes. Collaborator samples were shipped for TCRbeta analysis as frozen whole blood, isolated PBMCs, or DNA extracted from either sample type. TCRbeta CDR3 regions were amplified from genomic DNA by means of the immunoSEQ Assay, a bias-controlled multiplex PCR. The study's own analysis went as follows. Within the assay, amplification of reference gene primers was used to estimate how many nucleated cells each sample contained. Sequence reads were collapsed and filtered to measure the absolute abundance of every unique TCRbeta CDR3 rearrangement. Productive Simpson clonality was computed per sample as the square root of Simpson's diversity index over productive rearrangements. As stored in TCRdb, this immuneACCESS dataset retains in-frame rearrangements with V and J assigned. A fraction of the clones does not appear; measured against another copy, unresolved V genes explain less than half of the discrepancy, and the remainder lacks a known reason. V, J and clone size are taken as reported in that table, and D and trimming were inferred from the DNA itself. This sample holds 200,000 to 300,000 clones; roughly 77% were observed only once. The leading ten clones occupy 3.3% of the sample.

Of note for this clone: It has no known antigen specificity. The sample holds no much larger clone one base away, and base qualities are not on file.

From cysteine to phenylalanine, the CDR3 is 14 amino acids long. Only the CDR3 portion is preserved as DNA: 42 bases, with reading frame beginning at the first base. From a lookup of the germline V gene (reference sequence), CDR1 and CDR2 are SGHNT and YYREEE. From V the trimming removes 3 bases and from J it removes 0 bases, while the gene matches leave 2 bases of the junction unaccounted for. The paper as a whole reports these results and caveats: Clinical and demographic metadata were provided uncurated, with the amount varying by source and participant.

The sequence was obtained from a woman at least 80 years old with acute or convalescent COVID-19. In this chain, TRBV5-4 is recombined with TRBJ2-7; TRBD1 lines up with 8 middle nucleotides. Sequenced: peripheral blood. The CDR3 protein: CASSSTGGSYEQYF. The base sequence is TGTGCCAGCAGCTCAACAGGGGGCTCCTACGAGCAGTACTTC.